These 8 T cell receptor beta chains were sequenced from one sample in a study of post-analysis software for immune sequencing data. The antigens for these receptors are not known. Unique molecular identifiers tagged the TCR beta cDNA libraries. TCRdb processed the PCR reads anew with MiXCR; each CDR3 protein has one entry. The sample contains approximately 150,000 distinct CDR3 sequences, 30% of which appear only once. Study-level points and caveats: Relative to controls, patients had a handful of TRBV segments at higher frequency, with TRBV5-6, TRBV5-1 and TRBV20-1 among these.

Sequences were obtained from blood. These receptor sequences come from a girl between 10 and 17 years old with multiple sclerosis.

This clonotype was recorded a few times. CDR3 residues: CASSPGPRPYEQYF. The CDR3 DNA is TGCGCCAGCAGCCCGGGACCAAGGCCCTACGAGCAGTACTTC. V usage is TRBV5-1 and J usage is TRBJ2-7; D tentatively fits TRBD1 or TRBD2 (5 bases each). V shed 4 bases and J shed 2 bases, with 13 bases lying between them. The CDR3 is 14 amino acids. The V gene's germline CDR1 is SGHRS and CDR2 YFSETQ.

This clonotype was observed at least ten times. The chain joins TRBV6-5 to TRBJ1-2, with TRBD1 as a possible D gene (6 bases). The CDR3 totals 16 residues. The V end lost 5 bases, the J end lost 2 bases, and 18 bases lay between the germline ends. Looked up from germline, CDR1 is MNHEY and CDR2 is SVGAGI. As DNA, the CDR3 is TGTGCCAGCAGTACAACGCCGGGACAACCAAACTATGGCTACACCTTC. It translates to CASSTTPGQPNYGYTF.

This clonotype was recorded at least ten times. The rearrangement uses TRBV6-4 and TRBJ2-1; D unresolved. Germline lookup yields CDR1 MRHNA and CDR2 SNTAGT. V lost 2 bases and J lost 0, with 2 bases in between. This CDR3 comprises 13 residues. The CDR3 coding sequence is TGTGCCAGCAGTGACAGCTCCTACAATGAGCAGTTCTTC. Protein sequence: CASSDSSYNEQFF.

A single count supports this clonotype. A much larger clone is a single base away; this may be a read error. The chain combines TRBV7-6 with TRBJ2-1; 7 positions match TRBD1. The CDR3 sequence is 18 residues long. The V and J ends lost 5 bases and 2 bases, in that order; junction bases with no gene match: 15. CDR1 and CDR2 (germline): SGHVS, FNYEAQ. The CDR3 nucleotides are TGTGCCAGCAGCCCCCGACCGACTGGACAGGTCCCCTACAATGAGCAGTTCTTC. This translates into CASSPRPTGQVPYNEQFF. The full variable domain, in which reference TRBV7-6 and TRBJ2-1 provide the parts outside the CDR3, is GAGVSQSPRYKVTKRGQDVALRCDPISGHVSLYWYRQALGQGPEFLTYFNYEAQQDKSGLPNDRFSAERPEGSISTLTIQRTEQRDSAMYRCASSPRPTGQVPYNEQFFGPGTRLTVL.

The V call is TRBV20-1, the J call TRBJ1-2; TRBD1 matches at 8 bases. Per germline, CDR1 DFQATT and CDR2 SNEGSKA (reference sequence). V lost 4 bases to trimming and J lost 5 bases; unmatched junction nucleotides: 9. The CDR3 loop spans 14 amino acids. Here the CDR3 reads CSATDRGNFYGYTF. The DNA of the CDR3 is TGCAGTGCTACCGACAGGGGAAATTTTTATGGCTACACCTTC.

This clonotype was detected ten times or more. This chain connects TRBV9 to TRBJ2-7; D may be TRBD2 (5 bases). Germline V CDR1 and CDR2: SGDLS, YYNGEE. Trimming removed 0 bases from V and 5 bases from J, with 15 bases in between. This CDR3 is 15 amino acids long. The CDR3 here is CASSVAPGSGNEQYF. Here the CDR3 DNA reads TGTGCCAGCAGCGTAGCCCCGGGGTCGGGAAACGAGCAGTACTTC. Supplemented by reference TRBV9 and TRBJ2-7, the full variable domain reads DSGVTQTPKHLITATGQRVTLRCSPRSGDLSVYWYQQSLDQGLQFLIQYYNGEERAKGNILERFSAQQFPDLHSELNLSSLELGDSALYFCASSVAPGSGNEQYFGPGTRLTVT.

Many counts were recorded for this clonotype. The chain links TRBV10-3 to TRBJ1-1, with D possibly TRBD1 on 5 matching bases. Germline V CDR1 and CDR2: ENHRY, SYGVKD. Trimming pared 6 bases from V and 6 bases from J, leaving 17 bases between. The CDR3 runs 14 residues. CDR3 sequence: CAIRSLGAFPEAFF. The DNA of the CDR3 is TGTGCCATCAGAAGTCTCGGGGCTTTCCCTGAAGCTTTCTTT.

This chain connects TRBV7-9 to TRBJ2-1; 8 bases match TRBD1. The J call may be in error: the DNA end matches TRBJ2-7 better. This CDR3 region has 15 residues. Germline CDR1 is SEHNR and CDR2 is FQNEAQ (reference sequence). The CDR3 protein is CASSLVQGVEDEQYF. DNA for the CDR3: TGTGCCAGCAGCTTAGTACAGGGGGTTGAAGATGAGCAGTACTTC.